The 21 T cell receptor beta chains below come from one sample, sequenced in a study of beta chain features in type 1 diabetes. Study results and caveats: Among all four CD4+ subsets, Type 1 diabetes patients had TCRB CDR3s that were moderately but significantly shorter.

Expressed TCRB transcripts were sequenced because the isolated RNA had all been reverse transcribed beforehand. Some clones are missing from TCRdb's copy, which holds only in-frame ones; the method was immunoSEQ multiplex PCR. The profile covers under 200,000 clones, with approximately 10% appearing a single time and 0.45% to 0.5% taken by the ten largest. For these TCRs, the target antigens are not known. The sequenced sample was central memory CD4+ T cells from blood. The receptors were gathered from a young man with type 1 diabetes.

The chain couples TRBV5-1 to TRBJ2-5; 9 positions match TRBD2. Trimming at V came to 4 bases and at J to 3 bases, leaving 10 bases not matched to a gene. Germline CDR1 reads SGHRS; CDR2 reads YFSETQ. This CDR3 is 16 amino acids long. The CDR3 DNA is TGCGCCAGCAGCCCCCTTAGCGGGAGTGGTGAAGAGACCCAGTACTTC. Protein sequence: CASSPLSGSGEETQYF.

This chain links TRBV2 with TRBJ2-4; the match to TRBD1 covers 8 bases. The CDR3 totals 11 residues. With 5 bases clipped from V and 14 bases from J, the junction kept 5 bases outside the gene matches. Per germline, CDR1 SNHLY and CDR2 FYNNEI. The CDR3: CASSTRDRKYF. The CDR3 DNA reads TGTGCCAGCAGTACCCGGGACAGGAAGTACTTC.

The gene calls are TRBV15 and TRBJ2-7; 11 bases agree with TRBD2. Germline assignment: CDR1 LNHNV and CDR2 YYDKDF (reference sequence). V shed 5 bases, J shed 5 bases, and the junction held 11 bases outside the gene matches. This CDR3 region has 16 residues. DNA for the CDR3: TGTGCCACCAGCGGAACTTCACTAGCGGGAGTTGACGAGCAGTACTTC. Translation gives CATSGTSLAGVDEQYF.

The table lists this clone with a few counts. The rearrangement links TRBV29-1 to TRBJ1-1, with D unclear. This CDR3 comprises 11 residues. Germline loops: CDR1 SQVTM, CDR2 ANQGSEA. V gave up 5 bases and J gave up 8 bases, with 12 bases separating them. The CDR3 coding sequence is TGCAGCGTTACAACTTACTACGAAGCTTTCTTT. Amino acids: CSVTTYYEAFF.

This clone showed up just a few times. The rearrangement joins TRBV4-3 to TRBJ1-1; 8 bases match TRBD1. After removal of 4 bases from V and 4 bases from J, the junction contained 5 bases not matched to a gene. The CDR3 length is 14 residues. CDR1 LGHNA and CDR2 YSLEER come from the germline V gene. CDR3 coding DNA: TGCGCCAGCAGCCCTCAGGGGGCAGGCACTGAAGCTTTCTTT. Its translation is CASSPQGAGTEAFF.

The chain joins TRBV18 to TRBJ2-7; maybe TRBD2 (5 bases). This CDR3 contains 12 residues. V lost 10 bases to trimming and J lost 4 bases, with 14 bases between them. Germline loops: CDR1 KGHSH, CDR2 LQKENI. CDR3 nucleotide sequence: TGTGCCACTCGGGGTACAGCTTACGAGCAGTACTTC. This translates into CATRGTAYEQYF.

This clone has only a few counts. The rearrangement uses TRBV14 and TRBJ2-5; possibly TRBD1 for D (5 bases). This CDR3 is 13 amino acids long. The V and J ends lost 2 bases and 1 base respectively, with 5 bases between them. Germline CDR1 and CDR2: SGHDN and FVKESK. CDR3 DNA: TGTGCCAGCAGCCAAACAGGCCAAGAGACCCAGTACTTC. Its translation: CASSQTGQETQYF.

This chain connects TRBV2 to TRBJ2-2; a weak D match, TRBD1 (5 bases). This CDR3 is built from 17 residues. Germline CDR1 reads SNHLY; CDR2 reads FYNNEI. Trimming pared 5 bases from V and 1 base from J, leaving 17 bases between. The CDR3 here is CASSQFPPGQNTGELFF. The DNA for the CDR3 is TGTGCCAGCAGTCAGTTCCCCCCCGGACAGAACACCGGGGAGCTGTTTTTT.

The CDR3 sequence is CASSQESGTDTQYF. The CDR3 DNA follows: TGTGCCAGCAGCCAAGAATCCGGGACAGATACGCAGTATTTT. This rearrangement joins TRBV4-2 to TRBJ2-3; D is unresolved. Trimming removed 0 bases at V and 3 bases at J, with 7 bases between. Looked up from germline, CDR1 is LGHNA and CDR2 is YNFKEQ. This CDR3 region has 14 residues.

The table lists this clone with a few counts. V is TRBV28 and J is TRBJ2-3; D possibly corresponds to TRBD2 (5 bases). The germline gives CDR1 MDHEN, CDR2 SYDVKM. Deletions cut 5 bases from V and 6 bases from J, with 12 bases between. This CDR3 has 13 residues. Here the CDR3 DNA reads TGTGCCAGCAGTCCTCCCGGGAAGGATACGCAGTATTTT. Residues: CASSPPGKDTQYF. Complete variable domain (other parts from reference TRBV28 and TRBJ2-3): DVKVTQSSRYLVKRTGEKVFLECVQDMDHENMFWYRQDPGLGLRLIYFSYDVKMKEKGDIPEGYSVSREKKERFSLILESASTNQTSMYLCASSPPGKDTQYFGPGTRLTVL.

This clone was picked up a small number of times. V is TRBV7-9 and J is TRBJ2-4; 7 nucleotides agree with TRBD1. Trimming cost V 4 bases and J 6 bases; bases outside gene matches: 3. CDR1 and CDR2 (germline): SEHNR, FQNEAQ (reference sequence). This CDR3 contains 13 residues. The CDR3 loop reads CASSWGQLNIQYF. Written as DNA, the CDR3 is TGTGCCAGCAGCTGGGGACAGCTAAACATTCAGTACTTC.

This clone was counted between two and nine times. The sample carries other DNA sequences with the same CDR3. The gene calls are TRBV18 and TRBJ2-7; 12 bases line up with TRBD1. Per germline, CDR1 KGHSH and CDR2 LQKENI. This CDR3 spans 15 amino acids. With V trimmed by 6 bases and J by 5 bases, 8 bases remained unmatched. CDR3 sequence reads: CASSPGTGGADEQYF. CDR3 coding DNA: TGTGCCAGCTCCCCAGGGACAGGGGGCGCGGACGAGCAGTACTTC.

J is TRBJ2-5 and V is TRBV6-5; D unclear. V lost 6 bases to trimming and J lost 5 bases, with 7 bases between them. The germline gives CDR1 MNHEY, CDR2 SVGAGI. CDR3 size: 11 residues. CDR3 protein: CASSQRETQYF. The CDR3 coding sequence is TGTGCCAGCAGCCAGAGGGAGACCCAGTACTTC.

A remark on this clone: This same CDR3 is encoded by further DNA sequences in the sample. This chain joins TRBV11-2 and TRBJ2-7; no clear D gene. CDR3 length equals 14 residues. The germline V and J ends were trimmed by 1 base and 1 base, with 8 bases remaining between them. Germline V gene data show CDR1 as SGHAT and CDR2 as FQNNGV. CDR3 in amino acids: CASSLGYSSYEQYF. CDR3 DNA sequence: TGTGCCAGCAGCTTAGGTTACAGTTCCTACGAGCAGTACTTC.

This clone was seen more than once but under ten times. The chain is built from TRBV11-2 and TRBJ2-7; 13 bases are shared with TRBD2. Germline V gene data show CDR1 as SGHAT and CDR2 as FQNNGV. The CDR3 sequence is 15 residues long. V shed 4 bases and J 5 bases; nucleotides not matched to a gene: 5. CDR3: CASSSLGLAGDEQYF. CDR3 DNA sequence: TGTGCCAGCAGCTCCCTCGGACTAGCGGGAGACGAGCAGTACTTC.

This clone showed up just a few times. The chain combines TRBV28 with TRBJ2-7; the D gene is possibly TRBD2 (6 bases). CDR1 MDHEN and CDR2 SYDVKM come from the germline V gene. There are 14 residues in the CDR3. Deletions cut 4 bases from V and 2 bases from J, with 12 bases between. The CDR3 region is CASSSGGTAYEQYF. The DNA of the CDR3 is TGTGCCAGCAGTTCTGGAGGGACTGCCTACGAGCAGTACTTC.

V usage is TRBV15 and J usage is TRBJ1-4; D is unresolved. Per germline, CDR1 LNHNV and CDR2 YYDKDF (reference sequence). The V and J ends lost 1 base and 0 bases respectively, with 3 bases between them. This CDR3 contains 14 residues. The CDR3 DNA follows: TGTGCCACCAGCAGAGCCGCAACTAATGAAAAACTGTTTTTT. It specifies CATSRAATNEKLFF.

This clone was found a few times. The CDR3 is CASSRGREKLFF. DNA of the CDR3: TGTGCCAGCTCACGCGGGCGTGAAAAACTGTTTTTT. V is TRBV18 and J is TRBJ1-4; D unclear. Germline CDR1 KGHSH, CDR2 LQKENI. The CDR3 runs 12 residues. V lost 4 bases to trimming and J lost 7 bases, with 7 bases between them.

This clone showed up just a few times. This chain connects TRBV4-2 to TRBJ2-5, with TRBD2 identical over 10 bases. CDR1 and CDR2 (germline): LGHNA, YNFKEQ. The V and J ends lost 1 base and 6 bases, in that order; junction bases with no gene match: 8. The CDR3 spans 16 residues. The CDR3 DNA reads as TGTGCCAGCAGCCAAGTTTCAGCGGGAGGGCCACAGACCCAGTACTTC. It encodes CASSQVSAGGPQTQYF.

This clone was counted only a few times. This chain uses TRBV15 with TRBJ2-1; 8 nucleotides agree with TRBD2. CDR3 size: 19 residues. Germline CDR1 LNHNV, CDR2 YYDKDF (reference sequence). V lost 5 bases to trimming and J lost 2 bases; unmatched junction nucleotides: 17. The CDR3 DNA reads TGTGCCACCAGCGCCTGGGGGGGAGGGAGTAGCGGGACCTACAATGAGCAGTTCTTC. Translation: CATSAWGGGSSGTYNEQFF. Looking up the rest from reference TRBV15 and TRBJ2-1 gives the full variable domain: DAMVIQNPRYQVTQFGKPVTLSCSQTLNHNVMYWYQQKSSQAPKLLFHYYDKDFNNEADTPDNFQSRRPNTSFCFLDIRSPGLGDTAMYLCATSAWGGGSSGTYNEQFFGPGTRLTVL.

This clone was detected a few times. The chain has TRBV19 and TRBJ1-1; D not certain. The length of the CDR3 is 15 residues. The V gene lost 5 bases and the J gene lost 0 bases, with 13 bases spanning the gap. Per germline, CDR1 LNHDA and CDR2 SQIVND (reference sequence). For the CDR3, the DNA is TGTGCCAGTAGTTTGTCGGGGAAACTGAACACTGAAGCTTTCTTT. This gives the protein CASSLSGKLNTEAFF. Using reference TRBV19 and TRBJ1-1 for the parts outside the CDR3, the full variable domain is DGGITQSPKYLFRKEGQNVTLSCEQNLNHDAMYWYRQDPGQGLRLIYYSQIVNDFQKGDIAEGYSVSREKKESFPLTVTSAQKNPTAFYLCASSLSGKLNTEAFFGQGTRLTVV.